The 17 T cell receptor beta chains reported below all come from one sample, sequenced in a study of T cells in Graves' hyperthyroidism and ophthalmopathy. Amplification of TCR beta CDR3 regions used RNA as the template. First-round RT-PCR of the TCR CDR3 relied on the HTBI primer set. TCRdb recomputed calls from the multiplex PCR reads with MiXCR, one row per CDR3 protein. The sample shows about 690,000 distinct CDR3 sequences, roughly 17% of them seen only once. Sequencing input: blood. The receptors were gathered from a man aged 50-60 years with Graves' hyperthyroidism.

The chain joins TRBV5-8 to TRBJ1-5, with TRBD1 matching over 7 bases. Trimming took 4 bases from V and 8 from J; bases not matched to a gene: 6. CDR1 and CDR2 from the germline V gene are SGHTS and YDEGEE. The CDR3 covers 13 residues. Written as DNA, the CDR3 is TGTGCCAGCAGCCCGGACAGGTTTAAGCCCCAGCATTTT. This sequence encodes CASSPDRFKPQHF.

This clonotype was seen ten or more times. The chain has TRBV12-3 or TRBV12-4 and TRBJ2-5; 7 positions agree with TRBD2. This CDR3 region has 15 residues. V lost 2 bases and J lost 5; bases outside the gene matches: 8. The CDR3 DNA is TGTGCCAGCAGTTTATCCAGCGGGATAGTCGAGACCCAGTACTTC. It translates to CASSLSSGIVETQYF.

The chain recombines TRBV2 with TRBJ2-1; D might be TRBD1 or TRBD2, each matching 5 bases. Per the germline V gene, CDR1 is SNHLY and CDR2 is FYNNEI. The CDR3 covers 14 residues. The germline V and J ends were trimmed by 10 bases and 8 bases, with 21 bases remaining between them. The CDR3 here is CATHRGPAGDEQFF. The CDR3 DNA follows: TGTGCCACCCATAGGGGCCCGGCCGGGGATGAGCAGTTCTTC.

This clonotype was found many times. The gene calls are TRBV7-8 and TRBJ1-4, with TRBD1 as a possible D gene (5 bases). Trimming pared 1 base from V and 6 bases from J, leaving 9 bases between. Per the germline V gene, CDR1 is SGHVS and CDR2 is FQNEAQ. The CDR3 sequence is 14 residues long. The CDR3 region is CASSLGQGYEKLFF. CDR3 nucleotide sequence: TGTGCCAGCAGCTTAGGGCAGGGTTATGAAAAACTGTTTTTT.

This clonotype was detected only a few times. The J gene is TRBJ2-1, the V gene TRBV4-2; 9 bases line up with TRBD2. CDR3 length equals 17 residues. The V segment lost 2 bases and the J segment 0 bases; nucleotides outside the gene matches: 5. The germline V gene has CDR1 LGHNA and CDR2 YNFKEQ. The CDR3 spells CASSQTSGYDSYNEQFF. CDR3 bases: TGTGCCAGCAGCCAAACTAGCGGGTACGACTCCTACAATGAGCAGTTCTTC.

This clonotype was seen only a few times. CDR3 amino acids: CASSAEKVHEQFF. CDR3 nucleotides: TGTGCCAGCAGTGCGGAGAAGGTCCATGAGCAGTTCTTC. The J gene is TRBJ2-1, the V gene TRBV2, with D uncertain. Trimming removed 4 bases from V and 8 bases from J, with 12 bases in between. Per germline, CDR1 SNHLY and CDR2 FYNNEI. The CDR3 spans 13 residues.

Comment on this clonotype: One end of the junction varies from germline; a read error may be responsible. The V call is TRBV2, the J call TRBJ2-7; no reliable D call. This CDR3 is built from 13 residues. Germline V lookup: CDR1 SNHLY, CDR2 FYNNEI. DNA of the CDR3: TGTACCAGCAGTTTCCAAGGATACAACGAGCAGTACTTC. Translation gives CTSSFQGYNEQYF. Filled out from reference TRBV2 and TRBJ2-7, the complete variable domain reads EPEVTQTPSHQVTQMGQEVILRCVPISNHLYFYWYRQILGQKVEFLVSFYNNEISEKSEIFDDQFSVERPDGSNFTLKIRSTKLEDSAMYFCTSSFQGYNEQYFGPGTRLTVT.

There are a few counts of this clonotype. The rearrangement joins TRBV6-5 to TRBJ1-1; TRBD1 might be the D (6 bases). This CDR3 comprises 17 residues. Trimming stripped 3 bases from V and 3 bases from J, with 20 bases between. The germline V gene has CDR1 MNHEY and CDR2 SVGAGI. DNA for the CDR3: TGTGCCAGCAGTTATATTCGGCTGCGTGACAGGTACACTGAAGCTTTCTTT. It yields the protein CASSYIRLRDRYTEAFF.

This clonotype occurred many times. CDR3 loop: CASSSFDRPGGDIQYF. In DNA, the CDR3 is TGTGCCAGCAGTTCGTTCGACAGGCCGGGAGGTGACATTCAGTACTTC. V is TRBV28 and J is TRBJ2-4; the D gene is possibly TRBD2 (7 bases). Germline V gives CDR1 MDHEN, CDR2 SYDVKM. Trimming took off 4 bases at V and 8 bases at J, with 21 bases between the two ends. The CDR3 spans 16 residues.

This clonotype was detected many times. This chain joins TRBV6-6 and TRBJ2-2; 9 bases are a match to TRBD1. The CDR3 has 15 residues. V gave up 2 bases and J gave up 7 bases; unmatched junction bases: 5. Germline V gene data show CDR1 as MNHNY and CDR2 as SVGAGI (reference sequence). In DNA form, the CDR3 reads TGTGCCAGCAGTTACAACAGGGGGCTAAGCGGGGAGCTGTTTTTT. Residues: CASSYNRGLSGELFF.

This clonotype was seen many times. This chain links TRBV5-1 with TRBJ2-1, with D possibly being TRBD2 (7 bases). This CDR3 is 15 amino acids long. Germline assignment: CDR1 SGHRS and CDR2 YFSETQ. Between the trimmed V and J ends, which lost 4 bases and 6 bases, there was a span of 17 bases. The CDR3 loop is CASSPTGGASNEQFF. In DNA form, the CDR3 reads TGCGCCAGCAGCCCGACGGGGGGCGCCTCCAATGAGCAGTTCTTC.

This clonotype has ten or more counts. This chain links TRBV6-5 with TRBJ1-5; D gene unclear. V lost 0 bases and J 0 bases, leaving 3 bases between the germline ends. The CDR3 loop spans 14 amino acids. Per the germline V gene, CDR1 is MNHEY and CDR2 is SVGAGI. CDR3 region: CASSYSGSNQPQHF. CDR3 in DNA: TGTGCCAGCAGTTACTCCGGTAGCAATCAGCCCCAGCATTTT.

This clonotype was detected ten times or more. This chain links TRBV2 with TRBJ2-2; TRBD2 matches 9 bases. CDR3 length: 16 residues. V lost 8 bases, J lost 3 bases, and 10 bases stayed unmatched. Germline assignment: CDR1 SNHLY and CDR2 FYNNEI. In DNA, the CDR3 is TGTGCCAGCCCTATCTCGACTAGCGGAGACACCGGGGAGCTGTTTTTT. It encodes CASPISTSGDTGELFF.

A remark on this clonotype: This sequence may be a read error, since a much larger clone differs from it by one base. V is TRBV20-1 and J is TRBJ2-3, with 7 bases fitting TRBD2. CDR1 DFQATT and CDR2 SNEGSKA come from the germline V gene (reference sequence). V lost 6 bases to trimming and J lost 4 bases; unmatched junction nucleotides: 10. CDR3 length: 14 residues. The CDR3 sequence is CSASRAGAPDTQYF. In DNA, the CDR3 is TGCAGTGCCTCTAGGGCGGGAGCGCCAGATACGCAGTATTTT.

This clonotype appeared once. The chain couples TRBV14 to TRBJ1-2, with D possibly being TRBD1 (5 bases). Germline CDR1 and CDR2: SGHDN and FVKESK. The V end was cut by 3 bases, the J end by 6 bases, with 11 bases between. The CDR3 totals 13 residues. This CDR3 is CASSQESGNGYTF. CDR3 nucleotides: TGTGCCAGCAGCCAGGAGTCAGGGAATGGCTACACCTTC.

The chain links TRBV18 to TRBJ1-1; D is possibly TRBD1 (5 bases). The CDR3 has 15 residues. Trimming removed 0 bases at V and 3 bases at J, with 11 bases between. Germline V gene data show CDR1 as KGHSH and CDR2 as LQKENI. CDR3 sequence: CASSPPPDSYTEAFF. The CDR3, as DNA: TGTGCCAGCTCACCACCCCCCGACAGCTACACTGAAGCTTTCTTT.

This clonotype was seen many times. The J gene is TRBJ2-3, the V gene TRBV20-1; D might be TRBD1 or TRBD2, each matching 5 bases. Per the germline V gene, CDR1 is DFQATT and CDR2 is SNEGSKA (reference sequence). Deletions cut 6 bases from V and 0 bases from J, with 19 bases between. The CDR3 consists of 16 residues. The CDR3 is CSALNRADTSTDTQYF. The DNA of the CDR3 is TGCAGTGCCCTGAATCGAGCGGACACTAGCACAGATACGCAGTATTTT.